Below are 5 T cell receptor beta chains sequenced from a single sample in a study of blood T cell repertoires in COVID-19. Method: immunoSEQ multiplex PCR; TCRdb's copy keeps in-frame clones and lacks some. The sample lists about 200,000 clones; just over 85% were seen once. Material: peripheral blood. The receptors were sampled from a man aged 18-30 years with active or convalescent COVID-19.

The V call is TRBV18, the J call TRBJ2-5; 9 bases are a match to TRBD1. This CDR3 spans 13 amino acids. In germline, CDR1 is KGHSH, CDR2 LQKENI. The V and J ends lost 6 bases and 5 bases, in that order; junction bases with no gene match: 4. CDR3 protein: CASSDRGGETQYF. The CDR3 bases are TGTGCCAGCTCGGACAGGGGCGGGGAGACCCAGTACTTC.

V and J are TRBV3-1 (or the pseudogene TRBV3-2) and TRBJ2-7, with 9 bases that match TRBD1. The CDR3 is 14 residues long. After removal of 4 bases from V and 4 bases from J, the junction contained 5 bases not matched to a gene. The germline V gene has CDR1 LGHDT and CDR2 YNNKEL (reference sequence). Here the CDR3 reads CASSPWTGVYEQYF. The CDR3 DNA follows: TGTGCCAGCAGCCCCTGGACAGGGGTGTACGAGCAGTACTTC.

The gene calls are TRBV28 and TRBJ1-5; possible D gene TRBD1, 5 bases. Germline CDR1 reads MDHEN; CDR2 reads SYDVKM. CDR3 size: 14 residues. Between the trimmed V and J ends, which lost 2 bases and 5 bases, there was a span of 10 bases. CDR3: CASSLRGTYQPQHF. In DNA, the CDR3 is TGTGCCAGCAGTTTAAGGGGCACCTATCAGCCCCAGCATTTT.

V gene TRBV7-6 combines with J gene TRBJ1-1; D is perhaps TRBD1 (5 bases). The V gene lost 7 bases and the J gene lost 0 bases, with 21 bases spanning the gap. CDR3 length: 17 amino acids. The germline CDR1 and CDR2 sequences are SGHVS and FNYEAQ. CDR3 loop: CASTRGGVEGMNTEAFF. As DNA, the CDR3 is TGTGCCAGCACCCGTGGGGGGGTTGAGGGGATGAACACTGAAGCTTTCTTT.

The gene calls are TRBV4-2 and TRBJ1-3; D not certain. The CDR3 is 16 amino acids. Germline V gene lookup returns CDR1 LGHNA and CDR2 YNFKEQ. Trimming left V 3 bases short and J 0 bases short, with 12 bases between. The CDR3 reads CASSHQRDISGNTIYF. DNA of the CDR3: TGTGCCAGCAGCCACCAACGCGACATCTCTGGAAACACCATATATTTT.